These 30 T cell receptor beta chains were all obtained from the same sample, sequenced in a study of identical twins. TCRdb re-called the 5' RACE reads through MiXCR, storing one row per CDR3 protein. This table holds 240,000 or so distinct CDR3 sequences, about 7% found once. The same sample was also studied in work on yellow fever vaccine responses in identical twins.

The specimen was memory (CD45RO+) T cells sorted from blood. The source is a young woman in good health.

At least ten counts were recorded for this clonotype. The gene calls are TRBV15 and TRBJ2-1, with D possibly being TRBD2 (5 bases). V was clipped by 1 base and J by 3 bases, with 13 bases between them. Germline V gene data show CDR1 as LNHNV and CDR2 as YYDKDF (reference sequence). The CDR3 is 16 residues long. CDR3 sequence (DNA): TGTGCCACCAGCAGAGCCCTGTTAGCGAACTACAATGAGCAGTTCTTC. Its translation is CATSRALLANYNEQFF.

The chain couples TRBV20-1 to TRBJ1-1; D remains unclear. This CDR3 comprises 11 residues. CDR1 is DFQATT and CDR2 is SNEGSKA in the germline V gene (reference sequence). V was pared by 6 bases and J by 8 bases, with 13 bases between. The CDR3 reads CSALGPREAFF. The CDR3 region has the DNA TGCAGTGCCCTCGGGCCTCGAGAAGCTTTCTTT.

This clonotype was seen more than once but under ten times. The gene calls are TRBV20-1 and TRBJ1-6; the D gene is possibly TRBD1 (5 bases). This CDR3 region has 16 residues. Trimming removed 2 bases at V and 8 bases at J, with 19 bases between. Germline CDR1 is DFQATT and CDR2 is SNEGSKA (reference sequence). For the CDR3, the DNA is TGCAGTGCTAGAAACCTAAAGACAGAGGGCCATTCACCCCTCCACTTT. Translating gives CSARNLKTEGHSPLHF.

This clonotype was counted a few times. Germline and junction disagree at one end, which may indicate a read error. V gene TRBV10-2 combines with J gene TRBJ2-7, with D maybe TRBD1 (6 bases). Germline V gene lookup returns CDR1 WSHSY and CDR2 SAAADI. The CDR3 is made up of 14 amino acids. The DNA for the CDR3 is TGCGCCAGCAGTGACCCGCCGGGGACACTCAATGGAGGCTTC. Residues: CASSDPPGTLNGGF.

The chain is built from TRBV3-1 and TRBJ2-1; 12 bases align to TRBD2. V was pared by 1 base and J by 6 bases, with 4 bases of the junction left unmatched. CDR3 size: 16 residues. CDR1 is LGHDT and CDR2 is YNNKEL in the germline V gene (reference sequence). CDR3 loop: CASSQGLAGALNEQFF. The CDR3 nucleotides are TGTGCCAGCAGCCAAGGACTAGCGGGAGCTCTCAATGAGCAGTTCTTC.

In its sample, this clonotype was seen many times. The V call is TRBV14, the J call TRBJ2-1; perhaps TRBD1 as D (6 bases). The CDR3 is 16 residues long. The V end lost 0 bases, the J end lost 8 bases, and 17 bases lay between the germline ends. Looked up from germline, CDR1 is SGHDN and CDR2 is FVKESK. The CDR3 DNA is TGTGCCAGCAGCCAAGAGAGGGGGTCATTCGTAGATGAGCAGTTCTTC. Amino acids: CASSQERGSFVDEQFF. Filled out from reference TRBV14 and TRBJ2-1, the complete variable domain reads EAGVTQFPSHSVIEKGQTVTLRCDPISGHDNLYWYRRVMGKEIKFLLHFVKESKQDESGMPNNRFLAERTGGTYSTLKVQPAELEDSGVYFCASSQERGSFVDEQFFGPGTRLTVL.

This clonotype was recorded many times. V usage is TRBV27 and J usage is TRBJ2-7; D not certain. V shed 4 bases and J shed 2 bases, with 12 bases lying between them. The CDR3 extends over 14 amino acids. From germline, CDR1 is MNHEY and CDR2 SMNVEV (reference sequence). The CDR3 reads CASSSSNSPYEQYF. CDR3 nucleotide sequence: TGTGCCAGCAGTTCCTCCAACAGTCCCTACGAGCAGTACTTC.

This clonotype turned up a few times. Here the CDR3 DNA reads TGTGCCAGCAGCTGGGGGCGGCGAGTGAATAACTATGGCTACACCTTC. Protein product: CASSWGRRVNNYGYTF. The chain couples TRBV7-2 to TRBJ1-2, with D possibly matching TRBD1 (6 bases). V was trimmed by 4 bases and J by 1 base, leaving 16 bases between them. This CDR3 is built from 16 residues. In germline, CDR1 is SGHTA, CDR2 FQGNSA.

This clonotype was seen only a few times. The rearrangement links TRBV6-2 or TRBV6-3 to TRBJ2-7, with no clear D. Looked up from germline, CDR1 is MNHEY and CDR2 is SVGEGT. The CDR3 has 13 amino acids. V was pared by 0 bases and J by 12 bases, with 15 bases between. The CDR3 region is CASSYSARVGAYV. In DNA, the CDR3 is TGTGCCAGCAGTTACTCGGCCCGTGTCGGTGCGTACGTC.

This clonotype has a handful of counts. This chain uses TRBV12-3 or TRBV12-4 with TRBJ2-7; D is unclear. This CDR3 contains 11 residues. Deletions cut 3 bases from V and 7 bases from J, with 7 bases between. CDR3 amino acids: CASSLTEEQYF. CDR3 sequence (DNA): TGTGCCAGCAGTTTGACGGAGGAGCAGTACTTC.

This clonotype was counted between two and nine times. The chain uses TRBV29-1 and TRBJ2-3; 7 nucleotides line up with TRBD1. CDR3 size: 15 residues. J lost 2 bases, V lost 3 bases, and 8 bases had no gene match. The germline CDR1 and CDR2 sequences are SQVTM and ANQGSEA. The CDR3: CSVDGRGQNTDTQYF. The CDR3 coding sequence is TGCAGCGTTGATGGAAGGGGACAGAACACAGATACGCAGTATTTT.

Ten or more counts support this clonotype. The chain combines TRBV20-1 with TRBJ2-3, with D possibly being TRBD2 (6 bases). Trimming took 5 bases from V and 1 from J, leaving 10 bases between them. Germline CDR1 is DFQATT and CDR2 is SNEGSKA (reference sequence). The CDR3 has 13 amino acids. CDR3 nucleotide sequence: TGCAGTGCTCCGGGACTCCGCACAGATACGCAGTATTTT. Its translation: CSAPGLRTDTQYF.

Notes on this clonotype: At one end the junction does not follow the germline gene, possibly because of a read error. The CDR3 loop reads CASSLRVTGGAYNGQFF. CDR3 nucleotide sequence: TGTGCCAGCAGTTTAAGGGTGACAGGGGGCGCCTACAATGGGCAGTTCTTC. The chain links TRBV27 to TRBJ2-1; 10 bases align to TRBD1. This CDR3 comprises 17 residues. The germline gives CDR1 MNHEY, CDR2 SMNVEV (reference sequence).

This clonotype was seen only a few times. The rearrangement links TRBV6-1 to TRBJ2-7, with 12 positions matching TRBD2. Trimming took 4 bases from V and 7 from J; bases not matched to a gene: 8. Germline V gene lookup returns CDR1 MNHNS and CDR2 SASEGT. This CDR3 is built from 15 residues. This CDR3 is CASSVSSGGAEEQYV. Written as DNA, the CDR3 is TGTGCCAGCAGTGTATCTAGCGGGGGGGCGGAGGAGCAGTACGTC.

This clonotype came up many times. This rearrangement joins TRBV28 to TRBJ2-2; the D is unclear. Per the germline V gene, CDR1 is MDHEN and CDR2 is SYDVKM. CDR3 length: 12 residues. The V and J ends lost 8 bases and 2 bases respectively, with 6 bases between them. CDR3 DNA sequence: TGTGCCAGCCTTCGAAACACCGGGGAGCTGTTTTTT. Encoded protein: CASLRNTGELFF.

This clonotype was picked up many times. The CDR3 here is CASSLSSGRFFGELFF. CDR3 DNA sequence: TGCGCCAGCAGCCTCAGTAGCGGGAGGTTCTTCGGGGAGCTGTTTTTT. The V gene is TRBV5-1, the J gene TRBJ2-2, with 10 bases that match TRBD2. CDR1 and CDR2 (germline): SGHRS, YFSETQ. The length of the CDR3 is 16 residues. V gave up 4 bases and J gave up 7 bases; unmatched junction bases: 10.

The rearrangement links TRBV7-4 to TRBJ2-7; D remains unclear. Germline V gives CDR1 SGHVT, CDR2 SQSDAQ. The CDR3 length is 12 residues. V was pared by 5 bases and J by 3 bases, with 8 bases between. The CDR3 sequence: CASSPAIYEQYF. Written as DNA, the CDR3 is TGTGCCAGCAGCCCCGCAATCTACGAGCAGTACTTC.

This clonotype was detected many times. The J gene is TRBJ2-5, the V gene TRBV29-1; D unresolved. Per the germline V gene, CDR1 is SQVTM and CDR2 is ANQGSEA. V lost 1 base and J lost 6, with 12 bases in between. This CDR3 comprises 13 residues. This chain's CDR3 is CSVEARLFQTQYF. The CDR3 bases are TGCAGCGTTGAAGCCCGTCTATTTCAGACCCAGTACTTC. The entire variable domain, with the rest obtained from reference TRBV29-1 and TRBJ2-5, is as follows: SAVISQKPSRDICQRGTSLTIQCQVDSQVTMMFWYRQQPGQSLTLIATANQGSEATYESGFVIDKFPISRPNLTFSTLTVSNMSPEDSSIYLCSVEARLFQTQYFGPGTRLLVL.

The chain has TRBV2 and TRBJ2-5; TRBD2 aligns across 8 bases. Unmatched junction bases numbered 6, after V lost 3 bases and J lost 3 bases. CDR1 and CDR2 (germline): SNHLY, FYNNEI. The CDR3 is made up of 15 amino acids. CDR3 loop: CASSEELAVEETQYF. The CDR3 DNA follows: TGTGCCAGCAGTGAGGAACTAGCGGTCGAAGAGACCCAGTACTTC.

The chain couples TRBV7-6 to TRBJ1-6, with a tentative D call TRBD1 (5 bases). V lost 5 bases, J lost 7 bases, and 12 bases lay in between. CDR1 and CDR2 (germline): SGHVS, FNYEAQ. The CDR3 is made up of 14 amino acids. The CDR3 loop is CASSRDGLNSPLHF. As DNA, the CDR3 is TGTGCCAGCAGCCGGGACGGCCTAAATTCACCCCTCCACTTT.

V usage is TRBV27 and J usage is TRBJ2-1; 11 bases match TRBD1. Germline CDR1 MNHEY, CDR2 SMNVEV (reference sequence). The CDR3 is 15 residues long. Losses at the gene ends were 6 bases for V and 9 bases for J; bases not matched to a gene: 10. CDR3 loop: CASRTGTGGLREQFF. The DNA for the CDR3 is TGTGCCAGCAGGACCGGGACAGGGGGTCTGCGTGAGCAGTTCTTC.

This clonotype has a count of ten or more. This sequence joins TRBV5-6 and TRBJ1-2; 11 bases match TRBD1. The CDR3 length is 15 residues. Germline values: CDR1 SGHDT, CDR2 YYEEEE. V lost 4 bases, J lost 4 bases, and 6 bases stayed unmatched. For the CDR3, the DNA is TGTGCCAGCAGCGCGGGACAGGGGGTGTTCTATGGCTACACCTTC. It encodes CASSAGQGVFYGYTF.

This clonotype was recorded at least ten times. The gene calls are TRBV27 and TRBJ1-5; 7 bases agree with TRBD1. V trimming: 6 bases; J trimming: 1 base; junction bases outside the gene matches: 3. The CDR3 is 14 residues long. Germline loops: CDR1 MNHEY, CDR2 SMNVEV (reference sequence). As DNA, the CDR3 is TGTGCCAGCAGCCTGGACAGGAGCAATCAGCCCCAGCATTTT. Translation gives CASSLDRSNQPQHF.

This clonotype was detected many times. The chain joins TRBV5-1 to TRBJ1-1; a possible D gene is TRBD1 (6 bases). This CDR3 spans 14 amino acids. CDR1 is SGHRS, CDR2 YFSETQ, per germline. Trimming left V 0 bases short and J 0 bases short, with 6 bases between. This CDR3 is CASSLGQVNTEAFF. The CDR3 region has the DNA TGCGCCAGCAGCTTGGGACAGGTGAACACTGAAGCTTTCTTT.

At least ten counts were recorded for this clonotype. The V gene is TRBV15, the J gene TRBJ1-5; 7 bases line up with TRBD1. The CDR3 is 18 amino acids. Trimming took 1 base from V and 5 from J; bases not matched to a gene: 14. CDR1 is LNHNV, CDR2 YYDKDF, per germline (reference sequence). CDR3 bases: TGTGCCACCAGCAGAGTTTACCTGAGACAGGGACTTCATCAGCCCCAGCATTTT. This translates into CATSRVYLRQGLHQPQHF.

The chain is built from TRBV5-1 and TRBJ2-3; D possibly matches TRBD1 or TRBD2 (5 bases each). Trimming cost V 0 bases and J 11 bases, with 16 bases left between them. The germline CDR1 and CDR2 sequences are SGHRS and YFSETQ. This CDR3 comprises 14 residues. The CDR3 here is CASSLAGTPAEQYF. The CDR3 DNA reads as TGCGCCAGCAGCTTGGCCGGGACCCCCGCTGAGCAGTATTTT.

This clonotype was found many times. CDR3 nucleotide sequence: TGTGCCAGCAGTGAAGCGTTGGGGGGGTGGGTCACTGAAGCTTTCTTT. This codes for CASSEALGGWVTEAFF. V usage is TRBV2 and J usage is TRBJ1-1; D might be TRBD1 (5 bases). Germline V gene sequence: CDR1 SNHLY, CDR2 FYNNEI. The CDR3 runs 16 residues. Trimming cost V 0 bases and J 4 bases, with 15 bases left between them.

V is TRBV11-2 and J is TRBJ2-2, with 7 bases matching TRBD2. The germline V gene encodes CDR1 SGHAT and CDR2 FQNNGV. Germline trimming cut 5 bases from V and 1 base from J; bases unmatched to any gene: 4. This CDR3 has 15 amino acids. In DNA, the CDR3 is TGTGCCAGCAGCCGGAGCGGGGAGAACACCGGGGAGCTGTTTTTT. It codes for CASSRSGENTGELFF.

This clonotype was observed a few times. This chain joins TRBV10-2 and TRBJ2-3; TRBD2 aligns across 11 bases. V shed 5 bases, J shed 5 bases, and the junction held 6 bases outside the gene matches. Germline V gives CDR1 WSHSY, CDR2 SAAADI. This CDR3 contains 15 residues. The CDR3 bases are TGCGCCAGCAGTCGAATTGGGACTAGCGGAGATACGCAGTATTTT. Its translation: CASSRIGTSGDTQYF.

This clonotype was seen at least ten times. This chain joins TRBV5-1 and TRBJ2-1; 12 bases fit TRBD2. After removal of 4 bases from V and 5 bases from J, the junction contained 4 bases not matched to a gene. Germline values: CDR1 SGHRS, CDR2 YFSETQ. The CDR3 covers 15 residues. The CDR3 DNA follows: TGCGCCAGCAGCGCTAGCGGGAGGGCCCACAATGAGCAGTTCTTC. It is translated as CASSASGRAHNEQFF.